One sample yielded the 32 T cell receptor beta chains listed below, sequenced in a study of blood T cell repertoires in COVID-19. Method: immunoSEQ multiplex PCR; TCRdb's copy keeps in-frame clones and lacks some. In the table there are 150,000 or so clones, roughly four fifths of which are singletons. The sequenced sample consisted of peripheral blood. Receptor source: a woman in her sixties with acute or convalescent COVID-19.

V and J are TRBV5-8 and TRBJ2-2, with 7 bases fitting TRBD2. This CDR3 region has 15 residues. The germline V gene encodes CDR1 SGHTS and CDR2 YDEGEE. Germline trimming cut 2 bases from V and 5 bases from J; bases unmatched to any gene: 6. The CDR3 DNA reads as TGTGCCAGCAGCTTTGGCGGGAGATGGACCGGGGAGCTGTTTTTT. Its protein is CASSFGGRWTGELFF.

The chain links TRBV28 to TRBJ2-2; perhaps TRBD1 as D (5 bases). V was cut by 6 bases and J by 3 bases, with 17 bases left in between. The germline gives CDR1 MDHEN, CDR2 SYDVKM. The CDR3 totals 16 residues. CDR3 residues: CASRGSAGRDTGELFF. CDR3 coding DNA: TGTGCCAGCAGGGGGTCCGCAGGGCGCGACACCGGGGAGCTGTTTTTT.

V and J are TRBV18 and TRBJ2-2; D is undetermined. Germline CDR1 is KGHSH and CDR2 is LQKENI. V was shortened by 0 bases and J by 5 bases, with 7 bases between the two germline ends. CDR3 length: 14 amino acids. In DNA form, the CDR3 reads TGTGCCAGCTCACCACCGATGAGGACCGGGGAGCTGTTTTTT. It codes for CASSPPMRTGELFF.

This chain joins TRBV6-5 and TRBJ1-1, with D perhaps TRBD1 (5 bases). CDR3 length: 13 residues. V was clipped by 6 bases and J by 1 base, with 9 bases between them. The V gene's germline CDR1 is MNHEY and CDR2 SVGAGI. The CDR3 reads CASRKTGNTEAFF. As DNA, the CDR3 is TGTGCCAGCAGAAAAACAGGGAACACTGAAGCTTTCTTT.

The chain joins TRBV4-1 to TRBJ1-1; no clear D. The germline V gene encodes CDR1 MGHRA and CDR2 YSYEKL. V was trimmed by 3 bases and J by 0 bases, leaving 8 bases between them. The CDR3 has 14 amino acids. CDR3 DNA sequence: TGCGCCAGCAGCCAGCCAGGCATGAACACTGAAGCTTTCTTT. It codes for CASSQPGMNTEAFF.

The genes are TRBV7-3 and TRBJ2-3; TRBD2 agrees at 11 bases. Germline values: CDR1 SGHTA, CDR2 FQGTGA. This CDR3 contains 16 residues. J lost 3 bases, V lost 5 bases, and 7 bases had no gene match. CDR3 protein: CASSPLAGVHTDTQYF. Written as DNA, the CDR3 is TGTGCCAGCAGCCCACTAGCGGGAGTCCATACAGATACGCAGTATTTT.

The chain recombines TRBV7-2 with TRBJ2-2; TRBD2 matches at 9 bases. This CDR3 region has 15 residues. The germline gives CDR1 SGHTA, CDR2 FQGNSA. Germline trimming cut 3 bases from V and 5 bases from J; bases unmatched to any gene: 4. The CDR3 coding sequence is TGTGCCAGCAGCTTGTATGCGGGAGGGACCGGGGAGCTGTTTTTT. This encodes CASSLYAGGTGELFF.

For the CDR3, the DNA is TGCGCCAGCAGCCAGGCCGGGACAGCTCTTAATGAGCAGTTCTTC. This sequence encodes CASSQAGTALNEQFF. The chain combines TRBV4-3 with TRBJ2-1, with 7 bases that match TRBD1. CDR3 length: 15 residues. Germline CDR1 LGHNA, CDR2 YSLEER. With V trimmed by 3 bases and J by 7 bases, 9 bases remained unmatched.

In its sample, this clone was seen once. The chain's CDR3 is CASSFGLPTDTQYF. The DNA of the CDR3 is TGTGCCAGCAGCTTCGGACTACCCACAGATACGCAGTATTTT. The J gene is TRBJ2-3, the V gene TRBV11-1, with D possibly TRBD2 on 6 matching bases. The CDR3 spans 14 residues. V was trimmed by 3 bases and J by 2 bases, leaving 9 bases between them. The germline gives CDR1 SGHAT, CDR2 FQDESV (reference sequence). The full variable domain, rest sourced from reference TRBV11-1 and TRBJ2-3, is EAEVAQSPRYKITEKSQAVAFWCDPISGHATLYWYRQILGQGPELLVQFQDESVVDDSQLPKDRFSAERLKGVDSTLKIQPAELGDSAMYLCASSFGLPTDTQYFGPGTRLTVL.

This clone was detected only once. CDR3 residues: CASSVTGIGADTQYF. CDR3 in DNA: TGTGCCAGCAGTGTGACAGGGATCGGGGCAGATACGCAGTATTTT. The rearrangement uses TRBV2 and TRBJ2-3, with 7 nucleotides matching TRBD1. The CDR3 runs 15 residues. Trimming removed 4 bases from V and 4 bases from J; junction bases left unmatched: 8. Germline CDR1 is SNHLY and CDR2 is FYNNEI. Together with reference TRBV2 and TRBJ2-3, the CDR3 gives the full variable domain: EPEVTQTPSHQVTQMGQEVILRCVPISNHLYFYWYRQILGQKVEFLVSFYNNEISEKSEIFDDQFSVERPDGSNFTLKIRSTKLEDSAMYFCASSVTGIGADTQYFGPGTRLTVL.

This clone has a handful of counts. This specimen includes other DNA sequences encoding the same CDR3. The chain uses TRBV28 and TRBJ1-1, with unresolved D. This CDR3 is built from 12 residues. Germline CDR1 is MDHEN and CDR2 is SYDVKM. V was cut by 3 bases and J by 4 bases, with 6 bases left in between. As DNA, the CDR3 is TGTGCCAGCAGTTTGAGGTCCACTGAAGCTTTCTTT. Encoded protein: CASSLRSTEAFF.

This clone was found a few times. The rearrangement joins TRBV7-9 to TRBJ1-6; 9 bases line up with TRBD1. V lost 0 bases and J lost 10; bases outside the gene matches: 4. CDR1 and CDR2 from the germline V gene are SEHNR and FQNEAQ (reference sequence). The CDR3 sequence is 15 residues long. The CDR3 coding sequence is TGTGCCAGCAGCTTAGCGTGGGACAGGGAGTCACCCCTCCACTTT. Translated: CASSLAWDRESPLHF.

Only a few counts were recorded for this clone. The chain links TRBV27 to TRBJ1-6; 7 nucleotides match TRBD1. Germline-derived CDR1 and CDR2 are MNHEY and SMNVEV (reference sequence). J lost 10 bases, V lost 5 bases, and 11 bases had no gene match. The CDR3 contains 15 residues. CDR3 nucleotide sequence: TGTGCCAGCAGTCCACAGGGGTTTGGCGACTCACCCCTCCACTTT. It is translated as CASSPQGFGDSPLHF.

The chain links TRBV19 to TRBJ1-1; possibly TRBD1 for D (5 bases). Trimming took 3 bases from V and 9 from J, leaving 26 bases between them. The germline CDR1 and CDR2 sequences are LNHDA and SQIVND (reference sequence). The CDR3 is 17 residues long. The CDR3 region has the DNA TGTGCCAGTAGTATTCGTTTGGGAAGGCAAGGGGATGCGAAAGCTTTCTTT. It translates to CASSIRLGRQGDAKAFF.

This clone occurred a few times. This sequence joins TRBV24-1 and TRBJ2-3; D perhaps matches TRBD1 (5 bases). V was clipped by 4 bases and J by 4 bases, with 14 bases between them. From germline, CDR1 is KGHDR and CDR2 SFDVKD. CDR3 length: 15 residues. The CDR3 loop is CATSDPGFGPDTQYF. Here the CDR3 DNA reads TGTGCCACCAGTGACCCAGGGTTTGGTCCAGATACGCAGTATTTT.

The chain uses TRBV5-4 and TRBJ2-7, with TRBD2 matching over 10 bases. CDR3 length: 16 amino acids. V gave up 1 base and J gave up 6 bases; unmatched junction bases: 10. The V gene's germline CDR1 is SGHNT and CDR2 YYREEE (reference sequence). The CDR3 sequence: CASSLYRGLAVGEQYF. The DNA for the CDR3 is TGTGCCAGCAGCTTGTATCGAGGACTAGCGGTTGGCGAGCAGTACTTC.

The rearrangement joins TRBV18 to TRBJ2-7; 9 nucleotides agree with TRBD2. V was clipped by 1 base and J by 0 bases; unmatched bases: 4. Germline CDR1 and CDR2: KGHSH and LQKENI. This CDR3 is 16 amino acids long. CDR3 in amino acids: CASSPQGSGSSYEQYF. Written as DNA, the CDR3 is TGTGCCAGCTCACCACAGGGTAGCGGGAGCTCCTACGAGCAGTACTTC.

J is TRBJ2-1 and V is TRBV11-3; weak D call: TRBD2 (5 bases). Looked up from germline, CDR1 is SGHNT and CDR2 is YENEEA. CDR3 length: 15 residues. V gave up 3 bases and J gave up 0 bases, with 9 bases separating them. CDR3 coding DNA: TGTGCCAGCAGCTTGGGGAGTAGCTCCTACAATGAGCAGTTCTTC. The encoded protein is CASSLGSSSYNEQFF.

This clone came up once. The rearrangement uses TRBV6-6 and TRBJ2-3, with D tentatively TRBD1 (6 bases). The CDR3 has 16 residues. V dropped 6 bases and J dropped 0 bases, with 16 bases sitting between them. Looked up from germline, CDR1 is MNHNY and CDR2 is SVGAGI (reference sequence). The CDR3 DNA reads as TGTGCCAGCAGCACCGGACAGATTACTAGCACAGATACGCAGTATTTT. Amino acids: CASSTGQITSTDTQYF.

This clone was counted a single time. This chain links TRBV7-2 with TRBJ1-5; a possible D gene is TRBD1 (6 bases). This CDR3 region has 15 residues. The V end lost 5 bases, the J end lost 3 bases, and 14 bases lay between the germline ends. Germline V lookup: CDR1 SGHTA, CDR2 FQGNSA. CDR3 sequence: CASSPQTGANQPQHF. In nucleotides, the CDR3 is TGTGCCAGCAGCCCTCAGACAGGAGCCAATCAGCCCCAGCATTTT.

The rearrangement uses TRBV5-5 and TRBJ1-5; D is undetermined. Germline V lookup: CDR1 SGHKS, CDR2 YYEKEE (reference sequence). V was shortened by 0 bases and J by 7 bases, with 11 bases between the two germline ends. CDR3 length: 14 amino acids. The chain's CDR3 is CASSLEVLGQPQHF. The CDR3 DNA reads as TGTGCCAGCAGCTTGGAAGTTCTCGGGCAGCCCCAGCATTTT. Full variable domain (remainder filled in from reference TRBV5-5 and TRBJ1-5): DAGVTQSPTHLIKTRGQQVTLRCSPISGHKSVSWYQQVLGQGPQFIFQYYEKEERGRGNFPDRFSARQFPNYSSELNVNALLLGDSALYLCASSLEVLGQPQHFGDGTRLSIL.

The chain joins TRBV2 to TRBJ1-6; TRBD1 aligns across 8 bases. V lost 8 bases and J lost 10; bases outside the gene matches: 4. This CDR3 region has 12 residues. The germline CDR1 and CDR2 sequences are SNHLY and FYNNEI. CDR3 amino acids: CASERQGSPLHF. Here the CDR3 DNA reads TGTGCCAGCGAGCGACAGGGGTCACCCCTCCACTTT.

The rearrangement links TRBV24-1 to TRBJ2-7, with TRBD2 matching over 13 bases. Germline-derived CDR1 and CDR2 are KGHDR and SFDVKD. The length of the CDR3 is 16 residues. V trimming: 2 bases; J trimming: 2 bases; junction bases outside the gene matches: 2. CDR3 loop: CATSDWTSGGPYEQYF. Written as DNA, the CDR3 is TGTGCCACCAGTGATTGGACTAGCGGGGGACCCTACGAGCAGTACTTC.

The chain recombines TRBV18 with TRBJ1-1; 9 positions agree with TRBD1. The germline gives CDR1 KGHSH, CDR2 LQKENI. There are 16 residues in the CDR3. Trimming removed 5 bases from V and 7 bases from J; junction bases left unmatched: 14. The CDR3 reads CASSTNRGQGGIEAFF. The CDR3 DNA reads as TGTGCCAGCTCAACTAACAGGGGGCAGGGTGGCATTGAAGCTTTCTTT. The whole variable domain, filled in from reference TRBV18 and TRBJ1-1, reads NAGVMQNPRHLVRRRGQEARLRCSPMKGHSHVYWYRQLPEEGLKFMVYLQKENIIDESGMPKERFSAEFPKEGPSILRIQQVVRGDSAAYFCASSTNRGQGGIEAFFGQGTRLTVV.

The chain has TRBV28 and TRBJ1-4; 10 positions agree with TRBD1. The germline CDR1 and CDR2 sequences are MDHEN and SYDVKM. The CDR3 covers 15 residues. V trimming: 8 bases; J trimming: 4 bases; junction bases outside the gene matches: 7. The CDR3 coding sequence is TGTGCCAGCTCACCCGGGGACAGGGGTAATGAAAAACTGTTTTTT. Encoded protein: CASSPGDRGNEKLFF. Looking up the rest from reference TRBV28 and TRBJ1-4 gives the full variable domain: DVKVTQSSRYLVKRTGEKVFLECVQDMDHENMFWYRQDPGLGLRLIYFSYDVKMKEKGDIPEGYSVSREKKERFSLILESASTNQTSMYLCASSPGDRGNEKLFFGSGTQLSVL.

The CDR3 here is CASSLALLGRLATDTQYF. The CDR3 DNA reads TGTGCCAGCAGCTTAGCGCTATTAGGGAGACTAGCGACAGATACGCAGTATTTT. The chain couples TRBV7-9 to TRBJ2-3, with TRBD2 matching over 8 bases. With V trimmed by 0 bases and J by 3 bases, 11 bases remained unmatched. CDR3 length equals 18 residues. Germline V gene data show CDR1 as SEHNR and CDR2 as FQNEAQ (reference sequence).

This clone was seen once. The rearrangement links TRBV10-2 to TRBJ1-1; 8 positions match TRBD1. Trimming removed 9 bases from V and 4 bases from J; junction bases left unmatched: 7. The CDR3 is made up of 13 amino acids. Germline CDR1 reads WSHSY; CDR2 reads SAAADI. The CDR3 spells CASRTGSSTEAFF. The CDR3 DNA sequence: TGCGCCAGTCGGACAGGGTCCTCCACTGAAGCTTTCTTT.

The J gene is TRBJ1-5, the V gene TRBV6-4; no reliable D call. The CDR3 runs to 14 residues. Trimming stripped 4 bases from V and 3 bases from J, with 10 bases between. Germline CDR1 and CDR2: MRHNA and SNTAGT. The CDR3 loop is CASSGAAHNQPQHF. As DNA, the CDR3 is TGTGCCAGCAGTGGGGCAGCCCACAATCAGCCCCAGCATTTT.

The CDR3 loop is CASSSGQGLAGYTF. The CDR3 DNA reads as TGTGCCAGCAGTTCGGGACAGGGCTTGGCCGGCTACACCTTC. V usage is TRBV6-5 and J usage is TRBJ1-2, with 9 bases identical to TRBD1. The CDR3 covers 14 residues. After removal of 4 bases from V and 8 bases from J, the junction contained 8 bases not matched to a gene. Germline V gene sequence: CDR1 MNHEY, CDR2 SVGAGI.

The rearrangement uses TRBV15 and TRBJ2-1; 7 bases match TRBD2. The CDR3 length is 13 residues. Looked up from germline, CDR1 is LNHNV and CDR2 is YYDKDF (reference sequence). The trim removed 5 bases at V and 9 bases at J, leaving 7 bases unmatched. The CDR3 sequence is CATSPGGSAEQFF. CDR3 DNA: TGTGCCACCAGCCCGGGCGGGAGTGCTGAGCAGTTCTTC.

The rearrangement joins TRBV9 to TRBJ1-3; tentative D call: TRBD1 (5 bases). V shed 6 bases and J shed 3 bases, with 13 bases lying between them. The CDR3 contains 14 residues. CDR1 SGDLS and CDR2 YYNGEE come from the germline V gene. The DNA for the CDR3 is TGTGCCAGCAACGAAGGGGTTTTTGGAAACACCATATATTTT. Translated: CASNEGVFGNTIYF.

V is TRBV19 and J is TRBJ1-4; unclear D gene. This CDR3 is built from 20 residues. CDR1 and CDR2 (germline): LNHDA, SQIVND (reference sequence). V lost 5 bases and J 0 bases, leaving 25 bases between the germline ends. CDR3 DNA sequence: TGTGCCAGTAGTCCGAGAGGACTATCCGCGGGAACTACAACTAATGAAAAACTGTTTTTT. Its protein product is CASSPRGLSAGTTTNEKLFF.